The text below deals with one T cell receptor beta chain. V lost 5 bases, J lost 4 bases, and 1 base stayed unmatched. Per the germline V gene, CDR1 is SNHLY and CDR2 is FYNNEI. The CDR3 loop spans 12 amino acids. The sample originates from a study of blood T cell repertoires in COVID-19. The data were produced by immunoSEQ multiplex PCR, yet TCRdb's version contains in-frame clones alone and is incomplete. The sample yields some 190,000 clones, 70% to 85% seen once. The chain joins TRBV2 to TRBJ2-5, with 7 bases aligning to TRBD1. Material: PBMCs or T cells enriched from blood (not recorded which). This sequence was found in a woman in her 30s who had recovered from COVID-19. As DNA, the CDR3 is TGTGCCAGCAGTCGGGACAGAGAGACCCAGTACTTC. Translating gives CASSRDRETQYF.